Included here is one TCR beta chain sequence, with context. The target antigen is unknown. The sample comes from a study of cytomegalovirus exposure and HLA in healthy donors. Across the whole study: The same platform was used for the 90 to 150 validation repertoires and the roughly 680 first-cohort repertoires, a later analysis reported.

A roughly 130-subject validation cohort, separate from the 666-subject first cohort, supplied the donors. The CDR3 is 13 amino acids. With 3 bases removed from V and 1 base from J, the gap between germline ends came to 6 bases. Per germline, CDR1 LNHDA and CDR2 SQIVND (reference sequence). Whole-study findings and limits: Cytomegalovirus-associated TCR beta chains were listed, numbering 164.

TCRdb's table, derived via immunoSEQ multiplex PCR, lists solely in-frame clones and lacks some. The table has some 150,000 clones, 88% seen once. The TCR originated in a man younger than 35 in good health and CMV-seronegative. The V and J genes are TRBV19 and TRBJ1-2; D gene ambiguous. Sequencing used PBMCs. The CDR3 bases are TGTGCCAGTAGTATCAGTGATAACTATGGCTACACCTTC. Its translation: CASSISDNYGYTF.